This record concerns one T cell receptor (beta chain) sequence. Its antigen remains unknown. Clones were read by immunoSEQ multiplex PCR, and TCRdb kept only the in-frame ones, dropping some. The sample yields 55,000 to 85,000 clones, 84% seen once. Germline V gene lookup returns CDR1 KGHSY and CDR2 FQNENV. The CDR3 contains 11 residues. Trimming took 4 bases from V and 10 from J, leaving 10 bases between them. This sample stems from a study of T cell responses to AZD1222 COVID-19 vaccine. Study information: Recipients boosted at about 4 weeks or about 12 weeks are pooled.

Study-wide findings and caveats: Sampled repertoires all dated from after the peak T cell response. Increased Spike-specific TCR breadth and depth were observed after two AZD1222 doses. There were mostly white British donors and more females than males, and clonal diversity was possibly underestimated.

This chain connects TRBV16 to TRBJ1-2; no definite D call. The sample here was peripheral blood, taken on day 0 of AZD1222 vaccination. The clonotype comes from an adult in good health. CDR3 bases: TGTGCCAGCAGCCTTCAGGTTTACTACACCTTC. This translates into CASSLQVYYTF.